This T cell receptor (beta chain) was obtained from a study of shared clonotypes between healthy human individuals. Looked up from germline, CDR1 is SGHDN and CDR2 is FVKESK. The V end was cut by 5 bases, the J end by 6 bases, with 17 bases between. This CDR3 comprises 14 residues. Some clones are missing from TCRdb's copy, which holds only in-frame ones; the method was immunoSEQ multiplex PCR. The data show 2,500,000 or so clones, with about 92% seen just once and about 0.13% held by the top ten. Negatively enriched CD4+ T cells were divided by CD45RA into naive and memory. This sequence originates from a man younger than 35 in good health. This chain links TRBV14 with TRBJ2-7; either TRBD1 or TRBD2 may supply D (6 bases each). Sequencing was done on a sample of naive CD4+ T cells sorted from blood. As to subset: CD45RA+ positively selected. CDR3 protein: CASSNTPRGGEQYF. In nucleotides, the CDR3 is TGTGCCAGCAGCAATACCCCCAGGGGAGGCGAGCAGTACTTC.